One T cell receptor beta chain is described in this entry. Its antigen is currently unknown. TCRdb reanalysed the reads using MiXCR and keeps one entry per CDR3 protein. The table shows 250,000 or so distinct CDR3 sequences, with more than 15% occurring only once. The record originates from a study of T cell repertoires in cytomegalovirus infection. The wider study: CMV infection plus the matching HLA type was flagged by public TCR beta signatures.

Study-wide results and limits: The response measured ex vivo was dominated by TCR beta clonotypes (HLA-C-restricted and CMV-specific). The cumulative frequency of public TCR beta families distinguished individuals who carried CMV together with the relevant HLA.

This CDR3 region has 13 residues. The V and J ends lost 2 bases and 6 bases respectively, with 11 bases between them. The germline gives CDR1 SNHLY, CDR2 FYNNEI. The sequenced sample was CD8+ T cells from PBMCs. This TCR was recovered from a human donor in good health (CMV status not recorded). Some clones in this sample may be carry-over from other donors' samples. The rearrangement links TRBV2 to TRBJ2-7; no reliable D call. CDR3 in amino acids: CASSERPPLEQYF. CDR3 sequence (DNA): TGTGCCAGCAGTGAAAGGCCCCCTCTCGAGCAGTACTTC.